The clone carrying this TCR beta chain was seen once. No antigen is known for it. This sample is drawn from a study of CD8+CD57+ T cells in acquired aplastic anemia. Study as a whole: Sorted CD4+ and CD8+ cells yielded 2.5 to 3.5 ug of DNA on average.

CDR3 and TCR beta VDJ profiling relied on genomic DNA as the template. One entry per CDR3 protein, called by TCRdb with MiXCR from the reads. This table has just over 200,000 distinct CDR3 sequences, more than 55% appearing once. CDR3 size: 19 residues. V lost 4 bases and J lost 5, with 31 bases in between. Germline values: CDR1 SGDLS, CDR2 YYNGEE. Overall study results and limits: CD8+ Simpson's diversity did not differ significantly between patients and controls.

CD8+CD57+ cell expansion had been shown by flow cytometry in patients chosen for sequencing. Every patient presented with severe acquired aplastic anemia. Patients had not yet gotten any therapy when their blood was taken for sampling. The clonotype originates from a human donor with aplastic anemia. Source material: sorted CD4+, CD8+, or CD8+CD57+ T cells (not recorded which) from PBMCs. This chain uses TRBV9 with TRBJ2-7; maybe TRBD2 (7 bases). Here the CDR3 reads CASSQGGQFWEGRLNEQYF. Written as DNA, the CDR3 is TGTGCCAGCAGCCAAGGGGGGCAGTTCTGGGAGGGCCGCTTGAACGAGCAGTACTTC.